The source of this T cell receptor (beta chain) is a study of control samples from healthy donors and cancer patients. TCRdb keeps only in-frame clones here, not all; method: immunoSEQ multiplex PCR. This table holds about 160,000 clones, about 90% found once. The CDR3 has 13 residues. Trimming left V 8 bases short and J 0 bases short, with 11 bases between. The germline V gene encodes CDR1 ENHRY and CDR2 SYGVKD. This rearrangement joins TRBV10-3 to TRBJ2-7; the D is unclear. The sequence was obtained from a man in his thirties or forties in good health. The sample taken for sequencing was blood. The CDR3 sequence is CAIGPVSSYEQYF. The CDR3 region has the DNA TGTGCCATCGGGCCAGTCAGCTCCTACGAGCAGTACTTC.